This TCR beta chain was obtained from a study of PD-L1 blockade in urothelial cancer. Study-level background: About 90% of the roughly 29 patients were men who had bladder-origin urothelial cancer.

Assay: immunoSEQ multiplex PCR; the TCRdb copy retains only in-frame clones and omits some. This sample yields tens of thousands of clones, of which approximately 80% are seen a single time; approximately 15% belongs to the top ten. Described time point: pretreatment peripheral blood. This CDR3 spans 17 amino acids. CDR1 SGHTA and CDR2 FQGNSA come from the germline V gene. The V gene end was trimmed by 5 bases and the J gene end by 6 bases; junction bases not matched to a gene: 11. This chain connects TRBV7-2 to TRBJ2-1, with 12 bases lining up with TRBD2. This TCR was recovered from a man aged 55 to 69 with urothelial cancer. The sequences come from PBMCs, collected around atezolizumab (anti-PD-L1) treatment. In DNA, the CDR3 is TGTGCCAGCAGCCCTTATCCGGGACTAGCGGGCCTCAATGAGCAGTTCTTC. It yields the protein CASSPYPGLAGLNEQFF.